Sequencing of this TCR beta chain was carried out in a study of T-cell memory formation after mild COVID-19. Study context: TCR clusters mostly belonged to single donors.

General study findings and limits: While clones contracting from day 15 to 85 were balanced between CD4 and CD8, later expanders leaned CD4+.

The authors produced TCR alpha and TCR beta cDNA libraries with sample barcodes and UMIs by 5'RACE using constant-segment primers. One entry per CDR3 protein, called by TCRdb with MiXCR from the 5' RACE reads. The table lists a few hundred thousand distinct CDR3 sequences, nearly 25% of them singletons. Concerning this clonotype: Its specificity is not known.

The clonotype comes from an adult woman who had mild COVID-19 (a few samples of this study predate the infection). Cell type and time point are not known. Sequencing was performed on PBMCs or a T cell subset sorted from them (not recorded which).

The CDR3 protein is CASSDRLDTQYF. For the CDR3, the DNA is TGTGCCAGCTCGGACCGACTCGATACGCAGTATTTT. The chain uses TRBV18 and TRBJ2-3; unclear D gene. The CDR3 loop spans 12 amino acids. Germline V CDR1 and CDR2: KGHSH, LQKENI. The germline V and J ends were trimmed by 6 bases and 6 bases, with 10 bases remaining between them.